This TCR beta chain was obtained from a study of identical twins. Study-level results: Cross-sectional statistics, not tracking of the same donors, supported the conclusions.

This clonotype was observed many times. The antigen remains unidentified. TCRdb reprocessed the 5' RACE reads with MiXCR, giving one entry per CDR3 protein. This table has 100,000 to 110,000 distinct CDR3 sequences, 5.9% appearing once. Healthy Caucasians provided all donations. Trimming stripped 7 bases from V and 6 bases from J, with 13 bases between. The CDR3 has 13 amino acids. Source material: memory T cells sorted from blood. This sequence was found in a woman between 45 and 60 years old in good health. This rearrangement joins TRBV12-3 or TRBV12-4 to TRBJ2-1, with D maybe TRBD2 (5 bases). The CDR3, as DNA: TGTGCCAGCATCTTAAGCGGCGTCAATGAGCAGTTCTTC. Amino acid sequence: CASILSGVNEQFF.